A single sample gave rise to the 17 T cell receptor beta chains below, sequenced in a study of control samples from healthy donors and cancer patients. Sequenced by immunoSEQ multiplex PCR; TCRdb stores in-frame clones only, minus some. The data hold approximately 90,000 clones, with 70% to 85% observed a single time. Material: PBMCs. The receptor source for this set is a man aged 65 to 85 with lung cancer.

The rearrangement joins TRBV3-1 (or the pseudogene TRBV3-2) to TRBJ2-4, with TRBD2 matching 8 bases. Trimming at V came to 0 bases and at J to 1 base, leaving 20 bases not matched to a gene. This CDR3 has 22 residues. CDR1 and CDR2 from the germline V gene are LGHDT and YNNKEL (reference sequence). The CDR3 coding sequence is TGTGCCAGCAGCCAAGATCACGATCGGAGCGGGGGCCTTCTTTCTGCCAAAAACATTCAGTACTTC. Translated, it gives CASSQDHDRSGGLLSAKNIQYF.

CDR3: CASSFENEQYF. The CDR3 coding sequence is TGCGCCAGCAGCTTCGAGAACGAGCAGTACTTC. This chain uses TRBV5-1 with TRBJ2-7; D ambiguous. V was clipped by 2 bases and J by 5 bases, with 5 bases between them. The CDR3 is made up of 11 amino acids. The germline CDR1 and CDR2 sequences are SGHRS and YFSETQ.

The chain combines TRBV2 with TRBJ1-5, with D possibly being TRBD1 (6 bases). V was shortened by 6 bases and J by 0 bases, with 15 bases between the two germline ends. The CDR3 is 16 residues long. Germline values: CDR1 SNHLY, CDR2 FYNNEI. CDR3 sequence: CASRGGTLNSNQPQHF. The CDR3 DNA sequence: TGTGCCAGCAGGGGGGGGACACTTAATAGCAATCAGCCCCAGCATTTT.

The V gene is TRBV3-1 (or the pseudogene TRBV3-2), the J gene TRBJ2-2; 13 nucleotides line up with TRBD2. Per germline, CDR1 LGHDT and CDR2 YNNKEL (reference sequence). J gave up 4 bases and V 5 bases, and 4 bases lay outside the gene matches. There are 16 residues in the CDR3. The CDR3 is CASSDRLAGGTGELFF. Here the CDR3 DNA reads TGTGCCAGCAGCGACAGACTAGCGGGGGGCACCGGGGAGCTGTTTTTT.

The J gene is TRBJ2-1, the V gene TRBV14, with 13 bases identical to TRBD2. Germline CDR1 is SGHDN and CDR2 is FVKESK. CDR3 size: 15 residues. With 4 bases clipped from V and 9 bases from J, the junction kept 6 bases outside the gene matches. The CDR3 coding sequence is TGTGCCAGCAGCCCTACTAGCGGGGGGGCCACTGAGCAGTTCTTC. Translating gives CASSPTSGGATEQFF.

The V call is TRBV7-3, the J call TRBJ2-3; 7 bases are shared with TRBD2. The CDR3 spans 15 residues. Germline CDR1 reads SGHTA; CDR2 reads FQGTGA. The J segment lost 5 bases and the V segment lost 5 bases, leaving 10 bases of the junction unmatched. CDR3 nucleotide sequence: TGTGCCAGCAGCCCATCGGGGCTAGCGGAAGATACGCAGTATTTT. Its translation is CASSPSGLAEDTQYF. The complete variable domain, with remaining parts taken from reference TRBV7-3 and TRBJ2-3, reads GAGVSQTPSNKVTEKGKYVELRCDPISGHTALYWYRQSLGQGPEFLIYFQGTGAADDSGLPNDRFFAVRPEGSVSTLKIQRTERGDSAVYLCASSPSGLAEDTQYFGPGTRLTVL.

V gene TRBV5-4 combines with J gene TRBJ1-1, with a possible D match to TRBD1 (6 bases). Germline values: CDR1 SGHNT, CDR2 YYREEE (reference sequence). This CDR3 is 16 amino acids long. Trimming shortened V by 3 bases and J by 2 bases, and 17 bases separated the two germline ends. The CDR3 DNA sequence: TGTGCCAGCAGCTCTGACTTACAGGGTTTTAACACTGAAGCTTTCTTT. Its translation: CASSSDLQGFNTEAFF.

The chain uses TRBV19 and TRBJ2-7; D may be TRBD1 (5 bases). Germline values: CDR1 LNHDA, CDR2 SQIVND (reference sequence). V was shortened by 3 bases and J by 2 bases, with 8 bases between the two germline ends. CDR3 length: 13 residues. CDR3 loop: CASSIRGTYEQYF. The DNA for the CDR3 is TGTGCCAGTAGTATTAGGGGAACCTACGAGCAGTACTTC.

The CDR3 nucleotides read TGTGCCAGCTCAACCTTAGGGACAGGGGAACGGAGTGAGCAGTTCTTC. Translation: CASSTLGTGERSEQFF. The V gene is TRBV18, the J gene TRBJ2-1, with 10 bases that match TRBD1. The ends lost 5 bases at V and 9 bases at J; junction bases unmatched: 13. Germline loops: CDR1 KGHSH, CDR2 LQKENI. The CDR3 sequence is 16 residues long.

The chain carries TRBV24-1 and TRBJ2-5, with D tentatively TRBD1 (5 bases). Germline values: CDR1 KGHDR, CDR2 SFDVKD. CDR3 length: 13 residues. Between the trimmed V and J ends, which lost 6 bases and 0 bases, there was a span of 7 bases. DNA of the CDR3: TGTGCCACCAGTACGGACAACCAAGAGACCCAGTACTTC. Protein sequence: CATSTDNQETQYF.

The rearrangement uses TRBV30 and TRBJ2-7; tentative D call: TRBD2 (6 bases). In germline, CDR1 is GTSNPN, CDR2 SVGIG (reference sequence). The V gene lost 2 bases and the J gene lost 3 bases, with 11 bases spanning the gap. This CDR3 has 13 amino acids. CDR3 loop: CAWSRGNGYEQYF. In DNA form, the CDR3 reads TGTGCCTGGAGTCGGGGGAATGGCTACGAGCAGTACTTC.

This chain joins TRBV29-1 and TRBJ2-2; a possible D gene is TRBD2 (5 bases). Germline V CDR1 and CDR2: SQVTM, ANQGSEA. This CDR3 is 12 amino acids long. The V gene lost 5 bases and the J gene lost 7 bases, with 11 bases spanning the gap. Here the CDR3 reads CSVLVSGGELFF. As DNA, the CDR3 is TGCAGCGTTTTGGTCAGCGGCGGGGAGCTGTTTTTT.

V usage is TRBV27 and J usage is TRBJ1-3; tentative D call: TRBD1 (5 bases). Per germline, CDR1 MNHEY and CDR2 SMNVEV (reference sequence). The V end was cut by 6 bases, the J end by 0 bases, with 12 bases between. The CDR3 loop spans 15 amino acids. CDR3 in amino acids: CASRLMGGSGNTIYF. CDR3 bases: TGTGCCAGCAGGCTCATGGGGGGCTCTGGAAACACCATATATTTT.

The chain has TRBV3-1 (or the pseudogene TRBV3-2) and TRBJ1-3; 8 bases align to TRBD1. This CDR3 region has 15 residues. Germline lookup yields CDR1 LGHDT and CDR2 YNNKEL (reference sequence). The V and J ends lost 3 bases and 4 bases, in that order; junction bases with no gene match: 5. CDR3 nucleotides: TGTGCCAGCAGCCAGTGGACAGGGACCGGAAACACCATATATTTT. It encodes CASSQWTGTGNTIYF.

The chain joins TRBV6-2 or TRBV6-3 to TRBJ2-2; D is perhaps TRBD1 or TRBD2 (5 bases each). Trimming removed 6 bases from V and 3 bases from J, with 11 bases in between. Germline V lookup: CDR1 MNHEY, CDR2 SVGEGT. This CDR3 spans 14 amino acids. The CDR3 reads CASSNGADTGELFF. DNA of the CDR3: TGTGCCAGCAGCAACGGGGCGGACACCGGGGAGCTGTTTTTT.

This chain uses TRBV19 with TRBJ2-3, with D possibly matching TRBD2 (5 bases). The V gene's germline CDR1 is LNHDA and CDR2 SQIVND (reference sequence). This CDR3 is 16 amino acids long. The V and J ends lost 8 bases and 4 bases respectively, with 22 bases between them. DNA for the CDR3: TGTGCCAGTCCCCAGATAATCACGGACTTCGCAGATACGCAGTATTTT. It specifies CASPQIITDFADTQYF.

The rearrangement uses TRBV7-3 and TRBJ2-1, with D maybe TRBD1 (10 bases). This CDR3 is 15 amino acids long. Germline V gene sequence: CDR1 SGHTA, CDR2 FQGTGA. The V end lost 5 bases, the J end lost 7 bases, and 18 bases lay between the germline ends. The CDR3 DNA reads as TGTGCCAGCAGCCGGCGGGAGGGACAGGGGAATGAGCAGTTCTTC. Protein: CASSRREGQGNEQFF.